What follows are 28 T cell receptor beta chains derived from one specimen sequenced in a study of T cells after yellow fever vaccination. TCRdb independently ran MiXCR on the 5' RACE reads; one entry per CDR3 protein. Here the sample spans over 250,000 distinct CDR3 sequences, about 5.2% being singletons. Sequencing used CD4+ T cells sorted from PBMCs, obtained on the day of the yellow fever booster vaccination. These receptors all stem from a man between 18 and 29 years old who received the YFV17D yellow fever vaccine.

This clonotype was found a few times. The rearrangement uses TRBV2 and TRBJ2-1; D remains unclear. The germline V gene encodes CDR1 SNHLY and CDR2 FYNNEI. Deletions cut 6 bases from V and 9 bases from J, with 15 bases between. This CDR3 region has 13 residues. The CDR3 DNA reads TGTGCCAGCAGCGAAACGGCCCTCGGTGAGCAGTTCTTC. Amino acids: CASSETALGEQFF.

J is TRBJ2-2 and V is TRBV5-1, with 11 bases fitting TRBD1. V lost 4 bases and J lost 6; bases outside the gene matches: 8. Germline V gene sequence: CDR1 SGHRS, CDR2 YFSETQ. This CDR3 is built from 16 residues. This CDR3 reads CASSLGTGGYAGELFF. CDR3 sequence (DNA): TGCGCCAGCAGCCTAGGGACAGGGGGGTACGCCGGGGAGCTGTTTTTT.

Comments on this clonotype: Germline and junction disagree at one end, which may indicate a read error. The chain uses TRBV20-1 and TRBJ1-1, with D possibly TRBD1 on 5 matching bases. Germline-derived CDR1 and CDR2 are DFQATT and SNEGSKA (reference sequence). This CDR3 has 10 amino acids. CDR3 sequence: CSARDEGQIF. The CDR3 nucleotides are TGCAGTGCTAGAGATGAAGGACAAATCTTT.

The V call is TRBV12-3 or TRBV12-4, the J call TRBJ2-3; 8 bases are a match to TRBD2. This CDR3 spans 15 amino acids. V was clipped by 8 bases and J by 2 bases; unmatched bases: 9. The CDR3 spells CASHASLAATDTQYF. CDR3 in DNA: TGTGCCAGCCACGCTTCACTAGCGGCCACAGATACGCAGTATTTT.

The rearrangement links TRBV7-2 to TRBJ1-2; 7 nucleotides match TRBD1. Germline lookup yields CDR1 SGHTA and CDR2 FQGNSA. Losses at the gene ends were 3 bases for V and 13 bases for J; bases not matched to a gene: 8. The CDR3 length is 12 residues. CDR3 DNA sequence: TGTGCCAGCAGCTTGATGACAGGGTCCACCACCTTC. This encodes CASSLMTGSTTF.

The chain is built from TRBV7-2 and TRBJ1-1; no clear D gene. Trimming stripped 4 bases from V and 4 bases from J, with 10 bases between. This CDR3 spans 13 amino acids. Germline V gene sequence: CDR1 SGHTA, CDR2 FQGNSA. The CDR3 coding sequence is TGTGCCAGCAGCTACTCTTGGGGCACTGAAGCTTTCTTT. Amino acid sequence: CASSYSWGTEAFF.

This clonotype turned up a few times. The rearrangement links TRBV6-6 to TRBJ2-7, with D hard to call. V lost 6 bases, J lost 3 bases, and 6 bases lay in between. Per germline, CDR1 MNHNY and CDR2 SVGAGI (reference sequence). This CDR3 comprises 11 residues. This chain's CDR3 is CASRDGYEQYV. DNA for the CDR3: TGTGCCAGCAGGGACGGCTACGAGCAGTACGTC.

CDR3 nucleotide sequence: TGTGCCAGCAGCTTTCAGGGGTCAGGTGAAAAACTGTTTTTT. Translated: CASSFQGSGEKLFF. The chain recombines TRBV7-2 with TRBJ1-4; TRBD1 might be the D (6 bases). From germline, CDR1 is SGHTA and CDR2 FQGNSA. The CDR3 has 14 amino acids. With 3 bases removed from V and 7 bases from J, the gap between germline ends came to 12 bases.

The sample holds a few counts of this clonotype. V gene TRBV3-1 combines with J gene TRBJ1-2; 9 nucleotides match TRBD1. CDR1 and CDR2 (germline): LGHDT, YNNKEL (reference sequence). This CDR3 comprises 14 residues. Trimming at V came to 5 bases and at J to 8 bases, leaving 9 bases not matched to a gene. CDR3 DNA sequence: TGTGCCAGCAGCTCCCGGGACAGGGTAGGCGGCTACACCTTC. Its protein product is CASSSRDRVGGYTF.

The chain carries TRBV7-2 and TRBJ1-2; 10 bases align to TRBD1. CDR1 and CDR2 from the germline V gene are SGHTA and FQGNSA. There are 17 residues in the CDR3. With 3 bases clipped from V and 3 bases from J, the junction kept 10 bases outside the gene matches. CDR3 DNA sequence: TGTGCCAGCAGCTTCCCCCCAGGGACAGGGGTATACTATGGCTACACCTTC. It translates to CASSFPPGTGVYYGYTF.

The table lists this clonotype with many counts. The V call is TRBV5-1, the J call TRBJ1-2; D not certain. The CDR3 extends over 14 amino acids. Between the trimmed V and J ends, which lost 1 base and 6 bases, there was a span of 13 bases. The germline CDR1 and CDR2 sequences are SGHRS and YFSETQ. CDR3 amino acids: CASSLSGSNNGYTF. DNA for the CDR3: TGCGCCAGCAGCTTGTCGGGAAGCAATAATGGCTACACCTTC.

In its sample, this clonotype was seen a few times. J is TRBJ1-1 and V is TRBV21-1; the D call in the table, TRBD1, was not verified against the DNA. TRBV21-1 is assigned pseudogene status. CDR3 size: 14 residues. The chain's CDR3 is CASSKAGDVTEAFF. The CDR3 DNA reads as TGTGCCAGCAGCAAAGCAGGGGATGTCACTGAAGCTTTCTTT.

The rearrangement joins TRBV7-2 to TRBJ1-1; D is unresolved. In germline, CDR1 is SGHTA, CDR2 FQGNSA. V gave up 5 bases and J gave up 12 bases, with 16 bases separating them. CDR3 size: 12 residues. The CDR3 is CASSQRYTGSFF. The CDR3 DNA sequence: TGTGCCAGCAGCCAGCGGTATACGGGGTCTTTCTTT.

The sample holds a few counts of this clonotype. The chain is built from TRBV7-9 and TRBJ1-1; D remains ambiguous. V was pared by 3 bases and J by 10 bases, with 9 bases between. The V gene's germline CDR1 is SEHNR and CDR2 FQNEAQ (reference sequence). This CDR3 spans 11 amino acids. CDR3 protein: CASSFAVGAFF. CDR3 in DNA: TGTGCCAGCAGCTTTGCCGTCGGAGCTTTCTTT. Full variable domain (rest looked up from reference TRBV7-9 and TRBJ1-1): DTGVSQNPRHKITKRGQNVTFRCDPISEHNRLYWYRQTLGQGPEFLTYFQNEAQLEKSRLLSDRFSAERPKGSFSTLEIQRTEQGDSAMYLCASSFAVGAFFGQGTRLTVV.

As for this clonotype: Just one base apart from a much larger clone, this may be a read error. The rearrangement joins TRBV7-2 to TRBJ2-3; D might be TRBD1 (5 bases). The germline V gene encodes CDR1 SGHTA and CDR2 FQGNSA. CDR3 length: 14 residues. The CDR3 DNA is TGTGCCAGCAGCTTAGCCAGGGCAATAGATACGCAGTCTTTT. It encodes CASSLARAIDTQSF.

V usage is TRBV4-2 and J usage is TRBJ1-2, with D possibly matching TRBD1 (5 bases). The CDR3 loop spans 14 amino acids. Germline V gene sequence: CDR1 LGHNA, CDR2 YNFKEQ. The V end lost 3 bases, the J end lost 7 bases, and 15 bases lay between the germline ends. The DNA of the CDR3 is TGTGCCAGCAGCCATTCCCAGGGTGCTCTTGGCTACACCTTC. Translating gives CASSHSQGALGYTF.

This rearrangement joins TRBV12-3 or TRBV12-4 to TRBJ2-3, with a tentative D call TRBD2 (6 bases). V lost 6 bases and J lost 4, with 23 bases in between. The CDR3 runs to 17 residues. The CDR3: CASSATPGRGPPDTQYF. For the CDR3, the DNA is TGTGCCAGCAGCGCGACCCCCGGGAGAGGCCCCCCAGATACGCAGTATTTT.

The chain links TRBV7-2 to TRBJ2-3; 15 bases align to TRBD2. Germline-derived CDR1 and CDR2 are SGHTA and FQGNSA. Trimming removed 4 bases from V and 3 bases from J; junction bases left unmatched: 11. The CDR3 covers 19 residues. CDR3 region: CASSWDWTSGGAWTDTQYF. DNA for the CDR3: TGTGCCAGCAGCTGGGATTGGACTAGCGGGGGGGCATGGACAGATACGCAGTATTTT. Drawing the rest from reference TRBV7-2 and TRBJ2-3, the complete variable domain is GAGVSQSPSNKVTEKGKDVELRCDPISGHTALYWYRQSLGQGLEFLIYFQGNSAPDKSGLPSDRFSAERTGGSVSTLTIQRTQQEDSAVYLCASSWDWTSGGAWTDTQYFGPGTRLTVL.

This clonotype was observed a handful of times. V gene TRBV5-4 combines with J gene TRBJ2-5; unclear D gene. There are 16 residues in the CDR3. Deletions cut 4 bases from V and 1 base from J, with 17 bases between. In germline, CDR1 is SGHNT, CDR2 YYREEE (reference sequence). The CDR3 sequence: CASSPQPNLPQETQYF. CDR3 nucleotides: TGTGCCAGCAGCCCCCAACCAAATCTACCCCAAGAGACCCAGTACTTC.

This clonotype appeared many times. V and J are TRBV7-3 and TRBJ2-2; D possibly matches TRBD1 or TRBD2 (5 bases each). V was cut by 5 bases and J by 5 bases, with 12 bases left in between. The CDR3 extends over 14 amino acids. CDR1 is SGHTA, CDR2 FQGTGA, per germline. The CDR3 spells CASSHGTTTGELFF. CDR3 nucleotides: TGTGCCAGCAGCCATGGGACGACGACCGGGGAGCTGTTTTTT. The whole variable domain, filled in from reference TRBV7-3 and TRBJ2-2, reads GAGVSQTPSNKVTEKGKYVELRCDPISGHTALYWYRQSLGQGPEFLIYFQGTGAADDSGLPNDRFFAVRPEGSVSTLKIQRTERGDSAVYLCASSHGTTTGELFFGEGSRLTVL.

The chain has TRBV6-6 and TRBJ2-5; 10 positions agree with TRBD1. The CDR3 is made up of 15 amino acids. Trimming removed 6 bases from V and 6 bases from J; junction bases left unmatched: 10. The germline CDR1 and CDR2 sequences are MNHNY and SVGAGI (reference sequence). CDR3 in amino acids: CASRYPGTGEQTQYF. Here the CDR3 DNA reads TGTGCCAGCAGATACCCCGGGACAGGGGAACAGACCCAGTACTTC.

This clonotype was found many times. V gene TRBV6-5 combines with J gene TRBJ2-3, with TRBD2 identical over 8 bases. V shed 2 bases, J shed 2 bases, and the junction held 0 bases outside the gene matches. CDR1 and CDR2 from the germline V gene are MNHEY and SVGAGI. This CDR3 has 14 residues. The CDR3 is CASSYGLATDTQYF. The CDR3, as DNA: TGTGCCAGCAGTTACGGACTAGCCACAGATACGCAGTATTTT.

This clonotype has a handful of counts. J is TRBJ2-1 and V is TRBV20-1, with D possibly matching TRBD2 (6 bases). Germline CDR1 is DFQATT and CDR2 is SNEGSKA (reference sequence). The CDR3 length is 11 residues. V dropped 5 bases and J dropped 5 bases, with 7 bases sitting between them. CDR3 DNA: TGCAGTGCTCGGAGGGACAATGAGCAGTTCTTC. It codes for CSARRDNEQFF.

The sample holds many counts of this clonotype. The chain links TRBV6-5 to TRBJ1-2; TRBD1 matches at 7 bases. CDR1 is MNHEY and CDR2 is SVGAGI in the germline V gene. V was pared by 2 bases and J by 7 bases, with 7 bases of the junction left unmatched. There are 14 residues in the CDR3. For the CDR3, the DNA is TGTGCCAGCAGTTACGTGGGACAGAATACTGGCTACACCTTC. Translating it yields CASSYVGQNTGYTF.

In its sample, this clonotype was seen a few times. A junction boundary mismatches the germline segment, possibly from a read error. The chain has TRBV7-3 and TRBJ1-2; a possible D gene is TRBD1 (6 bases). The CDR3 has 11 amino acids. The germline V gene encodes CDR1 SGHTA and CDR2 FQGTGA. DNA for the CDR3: TGTGCCAGCAGCTTGGGGGACACGCTCTTCTTC. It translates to CASSLGDTLFF.

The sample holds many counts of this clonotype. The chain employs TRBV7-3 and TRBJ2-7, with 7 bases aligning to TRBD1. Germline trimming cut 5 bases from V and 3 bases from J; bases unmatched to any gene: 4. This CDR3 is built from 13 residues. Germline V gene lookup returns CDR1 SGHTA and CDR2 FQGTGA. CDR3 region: CASSVGTDYEQYF. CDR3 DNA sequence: TGTGCCAGCAGCGTTGGGACAGACTACGAGCAGTACTTC.

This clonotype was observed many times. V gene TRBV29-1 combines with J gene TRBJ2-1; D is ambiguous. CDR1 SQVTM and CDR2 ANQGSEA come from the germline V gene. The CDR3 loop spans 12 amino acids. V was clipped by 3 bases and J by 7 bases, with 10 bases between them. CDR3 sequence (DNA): TGCAGCGTTGACTCCCAAGGGAATGAGCAGTTCTTC. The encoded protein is CSVDSQGNEQFF.

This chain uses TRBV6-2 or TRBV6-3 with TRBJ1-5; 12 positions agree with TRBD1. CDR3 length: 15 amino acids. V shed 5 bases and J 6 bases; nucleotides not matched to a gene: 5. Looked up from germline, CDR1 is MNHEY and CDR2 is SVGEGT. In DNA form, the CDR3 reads TGTGCCAGCAGTCACGGGACAGGGGGCATTCAGCCCCAGCATTTT. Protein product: CASSHGTGGIQPQHF.